This T cell receptor beta chain emerged from a study of blood T cell repertoires in COVID-19. The assay was immunoSEQ multiplex PCR, and TCRdb's table has in-frame clones only and misses some. Of approximately 250,000 clones listed, around 90% are singletons. The germline V and J ends were trimmed by 3 bases and 8 bases, with 17 bases remaining between them. The CDR3 totals 15 residues. Germline values: CDR1 SNHLY, CDR2 FYNNEI. This sequence was found in a man aged 35 to 55 who had been exposed to COVID-19. The chain is built from TRBV2 and TRBJ2-1; maybe TRBD2 (5 bases). Sample: PBMCs or T cells enriched from blood (not recorded which). The CDR3, as DNA: TGTGCCAGCAGTGATTTGGGAGCATCCCGCGATGAGCAGTTCTTC. This translates into CASSDLGASRDEQFF. Full variable domain (remainder filled in from reference TRBV2 and TRBJ2-1): EPEVTQTPSHQVTQMGQEVILRCVPISNHLYFYWYRQILGQKVEFLVSFYNNEISEKSEIFDDQFSVERPDGSNFTLKIRSTKLEDSAMYFCASSDLGASRDEQFFGPGTRLTVL.